The clone carrying this T cell receptor beta chain was recorded once. A far bigger clonotype differs at one base, so this is likely a read error. Two-round multiplex PCR on genomic DNA was the method by which TCR beta CDR3 was amplified. Primers were specific to each TRBV and TRBJ gene in first-round PCR. TCRdb used MiXCR to reprocess the multiplex PCR reads, holding one entry per CDR3 protein. The table records about 28,000 distinct CDR3 sequences, about half of them present only once. These data originate in a study of prognosis after radiotherapy for stage I lung cancer. The CDR3 contains 17 residues. Looked up from germline, CDR1 is MRHNA and CDR2 is SNTAGT. Every patient was node-negative on CT and PET/CT and lacked prior chemotherapy, radiotherapy or other malignancies.

This receptor was identified in a donor aged 50 or older with non-small cell lung cancer. The starting material was PBMCs, obtained before or after stereotactic body radiation therapy (not recorded which). This chain uses TRBV6-4 with TRBJ2-1; 7 bases are shared with TRBD1. The CDR3 protein is CASSYSPPGQAVNEQFF. For the CDR3, the DNA is TGTGCCAGCAGTTACTCGCCTCCCGGACAGGCCGTCAATGAGCAGTTCTTC.